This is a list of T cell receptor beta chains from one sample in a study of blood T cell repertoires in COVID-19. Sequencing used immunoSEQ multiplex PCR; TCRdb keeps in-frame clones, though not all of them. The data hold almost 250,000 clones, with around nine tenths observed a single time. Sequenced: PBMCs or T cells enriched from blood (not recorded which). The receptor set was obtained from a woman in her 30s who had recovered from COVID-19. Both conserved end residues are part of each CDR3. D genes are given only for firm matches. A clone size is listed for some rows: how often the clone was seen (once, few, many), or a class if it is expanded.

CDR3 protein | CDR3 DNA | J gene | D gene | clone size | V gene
CASIRDSNQPQHF | TGTGCCAGCATTCGGGATAGCAATCAGCCCCAGCATTTT | TRBJ1-5 | . | . | TRBV6-5
CASSLGVTEAFF | TGTGCCAGCAGCTTAGGAGTCACTGAAGCTTTCTTT | TRBJ1-1 | . | . | TRBV7-2
CASSSNPSGLAGVRNEQFF | TGTGCCAGCAGCTCAAACCCCTCGGGACTAGCGGGAGTAAGGAATGAGCAGTTCTTC | TRBJ2-1 | TRBD2 | few | TRBV7-3
CASSLALGEGPEAFF | TGCGCCAGCAGCTTGGCCTTGGGGGAGGGCCCAGAAGCTTTCTTT | TRBJ1-1 | . | . | TRBV5-1
CASSLFPLAGGQWSSYEQYF | TGTGCCAGCAGTTTATTCCCCCTAGCGGGAGGGCAATGGTCTTCCTACGAGCAGTACTTC | TRBJ2-7 | TRBD2 | once | TRBV27
CASSQGLAGGFFSEQYF | TGTGCCAGCAGCCAAGGACTAGCGGGAGGGTTTTTCTCCGAGCAGTACTTC | TRBJ2-7 | TRBD2 | once | TRBV4-2
CASSYPPGGTERGYTF | TGTGCCAGCAGCTATCCCCCTGGGGGGACGGAGCGGGGCTACACCTTC | TRBJ1-2 | . | . | TRBV7-6
CASSPLVESAKAFF | TGTGCCAGCAGCCCCCTAGTAGAGTCAGCGAAAGCTTTCTTT | TRBJ1-1 | . | few | TRBV5-5
CASSSDRASSYNEQFF | TGTGCCAGCAGCTCGGACAGGGCGAGCTCCTACAATGAGCAGTTCTTC | TRBJ2-1 | TRBD1 | . | TRBV5-5
CASSHPRGSGRSSYNEQFF | TGTGCCAGCAGCCACCCCCGGGGAAGCGGGAGGAGCTCCTACAATGAGCAGTTCTTC | TRBJ2-1 | TRBD2 | . | TRBV14
CASSTPGQGIEKLFF | TGTGCCAGCAGTACTCCGGGACAGGGGATCGAAAAACTGTTTTTT | TRBJ1-4 | TRBD1 | . | TRBV28
CSASSAGQETQYF | TGCAGTGCTAGTTCCGCGGGGCAAGAGACCCAGTACTTC | TRBJ2-5 | . | . | TRBV20-1
CASSSGLPYEQYF | TGTGCCAGCAGCTCGGGACTACCCTACGAGCAGTACTTC | TRBJ2-7 | TRBD2 | . | TRBV28
CSVRTGRSTTEKLFF | TGCAGCGTCAGGACAGGGAGGTCGACGACTGAAAAACTGTTTTTT | TRBJ1-4 | TRBD1 | . | TRBV29-1
CASSWTSGGRDTQYF | TGTGCCAGCAGCTGGACTAGCGGAGGGCGTGATACGCAGTATTTT | TRBJ2-3 | TRBD2 | . | TRBV7-8
CATSRGQAEGLAGSTNTGELFF | TGTGCCACCAGTAGGGGACAGGCGGAGGGACTAGCGGGATCTACGAACACCGGGGAGCTGTTTTTT | TRBJ2-2 | TRBD2 | . | TRBV24-1
CASSDSWETQYF | TGTGCCAGCTCGGACAGTTGGGAGACCCAGTACTTC | TRBJ2-5 | . | . | TRBV6-6
CASSPRTRTNTEAFF | TGTGCCAGCAGCCCACGGACAAGAACGAACACTGAAGCTTTCTTT | TRBJ1-1 | . | . | TRBV7-2
CATSRGNQETQYF | TGTGCTACGAGTCGGGGGAACCAAGAGACCCAGTACTTC | TRBJ2-5 | . | . | TRBV19
CASSTYRQGNQPQHF | TGTGCCAGCAGTACCTACCGACAGGGCAATCAGCCCCAGCATTTT | TRBJ1-5 | . | once | TRBV28
CAISEKGAPHYGYTF | TGTGCCATCAGTGAAAAGGGGGCTCCGCACTATGGCTACACCTTC | TRBJ1-2 | TRBD1 | . | TRBV10-3
CATGDRGGYGYTF | TGTGCCACCGGGGACAGGGGGGGCTATGGCTACACCTTC | TRBJ1-2 | TRBD1 | . | TRBV15
CASSRTRPNTGELFF | TGTGCCAGCAGTCGGACTAGGCCGAACACCGGGGAGCTGTTTTTT | TRBJ2-2 | TRBD2 | . | TRBV28
CARSLVASGLAGVGPNEQFF | TGTGCCAGAAGCTTGGTTGCCTCGGGACTAGCGGGAGTCGGCCCCAATGAGCAGTTCTTC | TRBJ2-1 | TRBD2 | . | TRBV5-3
CAWSVLGQGHGYTF | TGTGCCTGGAGTGTACTTGGACAGGGACATGGCTACACCTTC | TRBJ1-2 | TRBD1 | . | TRBV30
CASSLTGSSSGNTIYF | TGCGCCAGCAGCTTGACAGGGTCGAGCTCTGGAAACACCATATATTTT | TRBJ1-3 | . | . | TRBV5-1
CASSLGLNNEQFF | TGTGCCAGCAGTTTAGGGCTCAACAATGAGCAGTTCTTC | TRBJ2-1 | . | once | TRBV27
CASSSRQGEVGGYTF | TGTGCCAGCAGCTCGCGACAGGGAGAGGTTGGGGGCTACACCTTC | TRBJ1-2 | TRBD1 | . | TRBV7-3
CASSVASGTGEIGGELFF | TGTGCCAGCAGCGTAGCTTCGGGGACAGGGGAAATCGGCGGGGAGCTGTTTTTT | TRBJ2-2 | TRBD1 | . | TRBV9
CASRTRQGAGDTQYF | TGTGCCAGCAGAACAAGACAGGGGGCTGGGGATACGCAGTATTTT | TRBJ2-3 | TRBD1 | . | TRBV5-4
CASSLGQGGWSTDTQYF | TGCGCCAGCTCATTAGGACAGGGGGGGTGGAGCACAGATACGCAGTATTTT | TRBJ2-3 | TRBD1 | . | TRBV5-1
CASSPPGQLVLGSNQPQHF | TGTGCCAGCAGCCCTCCGGGACAGTTGGTTTTGGGTAGCAATCAGCCCCAGCATTTT | TRBJ1-5 | TRBD1 | . | TRBV28
CASSLVSSGNSGELFF | TGTGCCAGCAGCTTAGTCTCTAGCGGGAATAGCGGGGAGCTGTTTTTT | TRBJ2-2 | TRBD2 | . | TRBV7-6
CASSDYSGNTIYF | TGTGCCAGCAGCGACTACTCCGGAAACACCATATATTTT | TRBJ1-3 | . | . | TRBV9
CAWGPFFFSSTDEQFF | TGTGCCTGGGGCCCCTTCTTTTTTTCGAGTACCGATGAGCAGTTCTTC | TRBJ2-1 | . | . | TRBV30
CASSPSSGRSYEQYF | TGTGCCAGCAGTCCTTCTAGCGGGAGATCCTACGAGCAGTACTTC | TRBJ2-7 | TRBD2 | . | TRBV6-5
CASSQVAGAAYNEQFF | TGTGCCAGCAGTCAAGTAGCGGGAGCCGCCTACAATGAGCAGTTCTTC | TRBJ2-1 | TRBD2 | . | TRBV7-3
CASSLGGNYEQYF | TGTGCCAGCAGTTTAGGCGGGAACTACGAGCAGTACTTC | TRBJ2-7 | . | . | TRBV27
CASSKDRQNYGYTF | TGTGCCAGTAGCAAGGACAGGCAGAACTATGGCTACACCTTC | TRBJ1-2 | TRBD1 | . | TRBV19
CASSPGGGTLPYNSPLHF | TGTGCCAGCAGTCCCGGGGGAGGAACATTGCCCTATAATTCACCCCTCCACTTT | TRBJ1-6 | . | . | TRBV27
CASSPGLGSGNTIYF | TGTGCCAGCAGCCCGGGACTCGGGTCTGGAAACACCATATATTTT | TRBJ1-3 | . | . | TRBV3-1/TRBV3-2
CASSLGQGVGNTIYF | TGTGCCAGCAGCCTCGGACAGGGGGTTGGAAACACCATATATTTT | TRBJ1-3 | TRBD1 | . | TRBV14
CASSLGGGRSSGNTIYF | TGTGCCAGCAGCTTAGGAGGGGGCAGAAGCTCTGGAAACACCATATATTTT | TRBJ1-3 | TRBD1 | . | TRBV13
CASSVGGSGPSQEQFF | TGTGCCAGCAGCGTAGGTGGTAGCGGACCTTCTCAGGAGCAGTTCTTC | TRBJ2-1 | . | once | TRBV9
CASSFPGGGRYSYEQYF | TGTGCCAGCAGTTTCCCCGGGGGAGGGAGGTACTCCTACGAGCAGTACTTC | TRBJ2-7 | TRBD2 | . | TRBV28
CASSPDRVSQPQHF | TGTGCCAGCAGCCCCGACAGGGTGAGCCAGCCCCAGCATTTT | TRBJ1-5 | TRBD1 | . | TRBV28